These 9 T cell receptor beta chains were sequenced from one sample in a study of tumor-infiltrating lymphocytes in primary liver carcinoma. Without any cell sorting, roughly 20-32 mg of bulk tissue yielded co-extracted RNA and DNA. Total RNA amounting to 500 ng was the source from which TCR beta cDNA was made with a constant-region primer. Investigators got TCR beta libraries out of three nested multiplex PCR rounds, done with slightly modified ARM-PCR. Researchers ran the first two PCR rounds for roughly 10 cycles each with TRBV1-TRBV30 forward primers and a C-beta reverse primer. TCRdb re-derived calls from the multiplex PCR reads in MiXCR, one entry per CDR3 protein. Of 55,000 to 65,000 distinct CDR3 sequences in the sample, approximately 70% were seen once. Sequenced: liver tumor tissue from sampling region 2. The sample's subset: tumor region T2, inferior pole. These receptors were collected from a man in his forties or fifties with primary liver carcinoma and hepatitis B virus infection.

With respect to this clonotype: At one end, the junction sequence differs from germline, possibly due to a read error. V is TRBV6-1 and J is TRBJ1-6; no clear D gene. CDR3 length: 14 amino acids. Germline assignment: CDR1 MNHNS and CDR2 SASEGT. CDR3 region: CANSEGESLSPLHF. Written as DNA, the CDR3 is TGTGCCAACAGTGAGGGCGAGTCATTATCACCCCTCCACTTT.

Note on this clonotype: One junction end does not reproduce the germline sequence, and a read error may be involved. The V gene is TRBV11-2, the J gene TRBJ2-1; D may be TRBD2 (5 bases). This CDR3 comprises 12 residues. Germline values: CDR1 SGHAT, CDR2 FQNNGV. The CDR3 region has the DNA TGTGTCAGCATCTCGACCGGGATTGCGAAGTTCTTC. Its protein is CVSISTGIAKFF.

A note on this clonotype: One end of the junction is discordant with germline, which a read error may explain. V usage is TRBV29-1 and J usage is TRBJ2-7, with TRBD1 identical over 11 bases. There are 13 residues in the CDR3. The germline V gene has CDR1 SQVTM and CDR2 ANQGSEA. CDR3 nucleotides: TGCAGCGCTGCCGGGACAGGGGGGTACGAGCAGTATTTC. It yields the protein CSAAGTGGYEQYF.

This clonotype was observed once. The CDR3 does not end in the conserved phenylalanine or tryptophan, so this is likely a read error. The rearrangement joins TRBV4-2 to TRBJ1-1; 10 nucleotides match TRBD1. Germline loops: CDR1 LGHNA, CDR2 YNFKEQ. V gave up 5 bases and J gave up 2 bases; unmatched junction bases: 14. The CDR3 is 18 residues long. The CDR3 is CASSTHRDRGIFNTEAFS. The CDR3 DNA reads as TGTGCCAGCAGCACTCACCGGGACAGGGGAATTTTCAACACTGAAGCTTTCTCT.

Notes on this clonotype: The CDR3 carries no conserved terminal phenylalanine or tryptophan, so it likely arises from a read error. The chain recombines TRBV11-2 with TRBJ2-1; TRBD1 agrees at 7 bases. The CDR3 spans 15 residues. Losses at the gene ends were 1 base for V and 9 bases for J; bases not matched to a gene: 9. Germline CDR1 is SGHAT and CDR2 is FQNNGV. Here the CDR3 DNA reads TGTGCCAGCAGCTTAGGTCCAGGGGGTGTCCCTGAGCAGTTCTCC. This codes for CASSLGPGGVPEQFS.

At least ten counts were recorded for this clonotype. This could be a read error, since a much larger clone is one nucleotide away. The CDR3, as DNA: TGTGCCAGCAGCTTAGTAGGGGTAACAGGGAGCAATCATCCCCAGCATTTT. Amino acids: CASSLVGVTGSNHPQHF. This chain links TRBV11-2 with TRBJ1-5, with TRBD1 as a possible D gene (6 bases). Germline loops: CDR1 SGHAT, CDR2 FQNNGV. The CDR3 is made up of 17 amino acids.

The sample holds many counts of this clonotype. The chain carries TRBV25-1 and TRBJ1-1; tentative D call: TRBD1 (5 bases). Trimming removed 6 bases from V and 1 base from J, with 9 bases in between. The CDR3 loop spans 13 amino acids. CDR1 is MGHDK, CDR2 SYGVNS, per germline. DNA of the CDR3: TGTGCCAGCAGGGGACCCTCGAACACTGAAGCTTTCTTT. Its translation: CASRGPSNTEAFF. The complete variable domain, with remaining parts taken from reference TRBV25-1 and TRBJ1-1, reads EADIYQTPRYLVIGTGKKITLECSQTMGHDKMYWYQQDPGMELHLIHYSYGVNSTEKGDLSSESTVSRIRTEHFPLTLESARPSHTSQYLCASRGPSNTEAFFGQGTRLTVV.

With regard to this clonotype: A much larger clone sits a single nucleotide away, making a read error possible. The genes are TRBV28 and TRBJ1-5; TRBD1 agrees at 8 bases. The J call may be wrong; the DNA end is better matched by TRBJ2-3. This CDR3 spans 16 amino acids. CDR1 MDHEN and CDR2 SYDVKM come from the germline V gene. The CDR3: CASLHPTGQGNQPQYF. CDR3 nucleotide sequence: TGTGCCAGCCTTCATCCAACAGGACAGGGTAATCAGCCCCAGTATTTT.

As to this clonotype: The germline gene is not matched at one end of the junction; a read error may be the cause. This rearrangement joins TRBV12-3 or TRBV12-4 to TRBJ1-6; D not resolved. This CDR3 is 13 amino acids long. The CDR3, as DNA: TGTGGCAGCAGTTTAGGATCGGGTTCTCCCCTCCACTTT. Protein: CGSSLGSGSPLHF.